The entry below gives a single T cell receptor (beta chain) sequence along with its context. One end of the junction fails to match germline, which may point to a read error. CDR1 is MDHEN and CDR2 is SYDVKM in the germline V gene. The CDR3 has 17 amino acids. After constant-region reverse-primer amplification, full-length variable regions underwent semi-nested PCR with Nested Universal Primer A. Each CDR3 protein is one row after TCRdb ran MiXCR on the 5' RACE reads. This sample has over 30,000 distinct CDR3 sequences, with roughly 25% found just once. Naive CD4+ T cells were purified with Tregs depleted by CD25.

The sample taken for sequencing was naive CD4+ T cells sorted from a lymph node. The sample's subset: naive CD4+ T cells, CD4+CD45RA+CD25-. The receptor comes from a female donor with breast cancer. The chain carries TRBV28 and TRBJ2-3; 7 positions match TRBD2. In nucleotides, the CDR3 is TGTGCCAGCAAGACTAGCAGATACCTTGCTAACACAGATACGCAGAATTTT. Its protein product is CASKTSRYLANTDTQNF.